One and the same sample provided the 20 T cell receptor beta chains below, sequenced in a study of T cells after yellow fever vaccination. TCRdb recomputed calls from the 5' RACE reads with MiXCR, one row per CDR3 protein. This table holds some 350,000 distinct CDR3 sequences, roughly 11% found once. Material: PBMCs, obtained on the day of the first yellow fever vaccination. The receptors stem from a man between 18 and 35 years old who received the YFV17D yellow fever vaccine.

This clonotype was seen repeatedly, ten times or more. The chain recombines TRBV12-3 or TRBV12-4 with TRBJ1-4, with D tentatively TRBD1 (6 bases). The germline V and J ends were trimmed by 3 bases and 7 bases, with 15 bases remaining between them. The CDR3 loop spans 15 amino acids. The CDR3 reads CASSLGHNGGEKLFF. As DNA, the CDR3 is TGTGCCAGCAGTTTGGGACACAATGGAGGTGAAAAACTGTTTTTT.

The sample holds a few counts of this clonotype. The V call is TRBV5-1, the J call TRBJ2-1; perhaps TRBD1 as D (6 bases). Germline V gene lookup returns CDR1 SGHRS and CDR2 YFSETQ. There are 13 residues in the CDR3. Trimming took 4 bases from V and 3 from J, leaving 8 bases between them. CDR3 loop: CASSPTGYNEQFF. The CDR3 nucleotides are TGCGCCAGCAGCCCGACAGGCTACAATGAGCAGTTCTTC.

This clonotype has just one count. This may be a read error: a much more frequent sequence differs by one nucleotide. The chain recombines TRBV19 with TRBJ1-1, with a possible D match to TRBD1 (6 bases). The CDR3 loop spans 15 amino acids. V lost 2 bases and J lost 10, with 20 bases in between. Germline assignment: CDR1 LNHDA and CDR2 SQIVND (reference sequence). The chain's CDR3 is CASSITGSLGPVAFF. The DNA of the CDR3 is TGTGCCAGTAGTATAACAGGGTCTTTGGGTCCTGTAGCTTTCTTT.

The chain has TRBV6-1 and TRBJ1-2; maybe TRBD1 (5 bases). V was cut by 8 bases and J by 7 bases, with 20 bases left in between. Germline V gene data show CDR1 as MNHNS and CDR2 as SASEGT. This CDR3 spans 14 amino acids. CDR3 bases: TGTGCCAGCGTAAACGCAGGGTATGGGAGTGGCTACACCTTC. Encoded protein: CASVNAGYGSGYTF.

This clonotype was observed a handful of times. V gene TRBV4-3 combines with J gene TRBJ2-2; D might be TRBD1 or TRBD2, each matching 5 bases. Germline V CDR1 and CDR2: LGHNA, YSLEER. This CDR3 has 14 residues. V was pared by 0 bases and J by 6 bases, with 8 bases between. The CDR3 sequence is CASSQDRGAGELFF. CDR3 nucleotides: TGCGCCAGCAGCCAAGATAGGGGAGCCGGGGAGCTGTTTTTT.

The rearrangement links TRBV12-3 or TRBV12-4 to TRBJ2-1; D is possibly TRBD1 or TRBD2 (6 bases each). V was clipped by 3 bases and J by 7 bases, with 13 bases between them. The CDR3 totals 14 residues. CDR3 nucleotide sequence: TGTGCCAGCAGTTTGGGTTGGAGGGGGAATGAGCAGTTCTTC. This codes for CASSLGWRGNEQFF.

This clonotype was counted between two and nine times. This rearrangement joins TRBV5-1 to TRBJ2-6; D may correspond to TRBD1 or TRBD2 (7 bases each). Trimming pared 4 bases from V and 0 bases from J, leaving 23 bases between. The CDR3 runs 20 residues. Germline assignment: CDR1 SGHRS and CDR2 YFSETQ. As DNA, the CDR3 is TGCGCCAGCAGCCCCAGGGGGGGCAGGGCGAAAAGCTCTGGGGCCAACGTCCTGACTTTC. It encodes CASSPRGGRAKSSGANVLTF.

This clonotype occurred a few times. The CDR3 bases are TGTGCCAGCAGCTTGTCAGGGGCGATGTTAGATGAGCAGTTCTTC. The encoded protein is CASSLSGAMLDEQFF. The chain uses TRBV5-6 and TRBJ2-1; D may be TRBD1 (6 bases). Trimming left V 1 base short and J 8 bases short, with 16 bases between. The germline CDR1 and CDR2 sequences are SGHDT and YYEEEE. The CDR3 length is 15 residues.

This clonotype was seen only a few times. CDR3 region: CASSLLQGVSETQYF. The CDR3 region has the DNA TGTGCCAGCAGCTTACTACAGGGGGTGTCAGAGACCCAGTACTTC. This chain connects TRBV7-3 to TRBJ2-5; TRBD1 matches at 8 bases. Trimming cost V 2 bases and J 4 bases; bases outside gene matches: 6. The germline gives CDR1 SGHTA, CDR2 FQGTGA. The CDR3 is 15 amino acids.

This clonotype has a handful of counts. The chain recombines TRBV5-1 with TRBJ2-2; no firm D call. The CDR3 contains 14 residues. CDR1 and CDR2 from the germline V gene are SGHRS and YFSETQ. V lost 0 bases and J 6 bases, leaving 9 bases between the germline ends. CDR3 residues: CASSLAAAAGELFF. DNA of the CDR3: TGCGCCAGCAGCTTGGCCGCGGCGGCCGGGGAGCTGTTTTTT.

The genes are TRBV6-5 and TRBJ1-5; 12 bases are a match to TRBD1. After removal of 2 bases from V and 6 bases from J, the junction contained 11 bases not matched to a gene. The CDR3 is 18 residues long. The germline V gene encodes CDR1 MNHEY and CDR2 SVGAGI. CDR3 coding DNA: TGTGCCAGCAGTTACAGCGCCGGGACAGGGGGCCTCAGTCAGCCCCAGCATTTT. This sequence encodes CASSYSAGTGGLSQPQHF.

The chain uses TRBV30 and TRBJ1-1; D remains ambiguous. In germline, CDR1 is GTSNPN, CDR2 SVGIG (reference sequence). There are 14 residues in the CDR3. Trimming stripped 5 bases from V and 1 base from J, with 14 bases between. The DNA for the CDR3 is TGTGCCTGGTCTACGGGCCAAGCGAACACTGAAGCTTTCTTT. This encodes CAWSTGQANTEAFF.

This clonotype was seen more than once but under ten times. The chain links TRBV7-9 to TRBJ2-1; weak D call: TRBD2 (6 bases). The V gene's germline CDR1 is SEHNR and CDR2 FQNEAQ (reference sequence). The CDR3 is made up of 16 amino acids. The V end was cut by 5 bases, the J end by 6 bases, with 20 bases between. The CDR3 reads CASSPSTSWWPNEQFF. In nucleotides, the CDR3 is TGTGCCAGCAGCCCCAGTACTAGCTGGTGGCCCAATGAGCAGTTCTTC.

V usage is TRBV5-1 and J usage is TRBJ1-6; D might be TRBD1 (6 bases). The CDR3 consists of 14 residues. The germline gives CDR1 SGHRS, CDR2 YFSETQ. Trimming stripped 4 bases from V and 9 bases from J, with 14 bases between. The CDR3 coding sequence is TGCGCCAGCAGCGGGGGCCAGGGAGTTTCACCCCTCCACTTT. It yields the protein CASSGGQGVSPLHF.

V and J are TRBV6-1 and TRBJ1-1, with no clear D. Trimming removed 6 bases at V and 3 bases at J, with 17 bases between. Germline V CDR1 and CDR2: MNHNS, SASEGT. The CDR3 covers 15 residues. The CDR3 DNA reads TGTGCCAGCAGAGTTGATAGGGTCGGGGACACTGAAGCTTTCTTT. Amino acids: CASRVDRVGDTEAFF.

Concerning this clonotype itself: At one of its ends the junction is not consistent with the germline gene, which may arise from a read error. The V and J genes are TRBV5-1 and TRBJ2-6; no clear D gene. This CDR3 contains 14 residues. Germline values: CDR1 SGHRS, CDR2 YFSETQ. CDR3 nucleotide sequence: TGCACCAGCAGCTTAGGGTCTGGGGCCAACGTCCTGACTTTC. Translating gives CTSSLGSGANVLTF.

This clonotype was seen ten or more times. This chain joins TRBV18 and TRBJ1-2; the match to TRBD1 covers 8 bases. The CDR3 is 15 amino acids. With V trimmed by 7 bases and J by 3 bases, 10 bases remained unmatched. Germline CDR1 and CDR2: KGHSH and LQKENI. CDR3 in amino acids: CASFSTGDGDYGYTF. DNA of the CDR3: TGTGCCAGCTTTTCGACAGGGGACGGCGACTATGGCTACACCTTC.

A few counts support this clonotype. CDR3 sequence: CASSRLIWGNTIYF. CDR3 bases: TGTGCCAGCAGCCGATTGATATGGGGAAACACCATATATTTT. V is TRBV5-5 and J is TRBJ1-3, with D unclear. The length of the CDR3 is 14 residues. Trimming took 4 bases from V and 4 from J, leaving 12 bases between them. Germline V gives CDR1 SGHKS, CDR2 YYEKEE (reference sequence).

This clonotype has just a few counts. V and J are TRBV7-2 and TRBJ1-5, with D unclear. This CDR3 comprises 14 residues. The germline CDR1 and CDR2 sequences are SGHTA and FQGNSA. Between the trimmed V and J ends, which lost 2 bases and 3 bases, there was a span of 8 bases. The CDR3, as DNA: TGTGCCAGCAGCTTAACAGTGCTCAATCAGCCCCAGCATTTT. As protein: CASSLTVLNQPQHF.

This chain connects TRBV9 to TRBJ2-5; 9 nucleotides line up with TRBD2. Germline assignment: CDR1 SGDLS and CDR2 YYNGEE. With V trimmed by 2 bases and J by 5 bases, 10 bases remained unmatched. CDR3 length: 16 amino acids. Here the CDR3 DNA reads TGTGCCAGCAGCGTGGGCGGGGGGGTCGTCTCGGAGACCCAGTACTTC. Translated, it gives CASSVGGGVVSETQYF.